This T cell receptor (beta chain) stems from a study of PD-L1 blockade in urothelial cancer. Study results and limitations: Enhanced expansion of tumor-associated blood clones at 3 weeks characterized durable-benefit patients.

This table comes from immunoSEQ multiplex PCR, and its TCRdb copy is limited to in-frame clones, with some not included. The sample consists of around 50,000 clones, approximately 86% of them appearing once. With regard to this clone: Its antigen is not known.

The time point denotes: peripheral blood 6 weeks after treatment start. Patients' urothelial carcinoma was locally advanced or metastatic. With 0 bases clipped from V and 4 bases from J, the junction kept 2 bases outside the gene matches. Germline loops: CDR1 SGHRS, CDR2 YFSETQ. This CDR3 has 15 amino acids. The rearrangement joins TRBV5-1 to TRBJ2-1, with 9 bases lining up with TRBD1. The TCR sequence derives from a man aged 50 to 60 with urothelial cancer. The material was PBMCs, obtained around atezolizumab (anti-PD-L1) treatment. The CDR3 loop reads CASSLGDRVYNEQFF. The CDR3 nucleotides are TGCGCCAGCAGCTTGGGGGACAGGGTTTACAATGAGCAGTTCTTC. The entire variable domain, with the rest obtained from reference TRBV5-1 and TRBJ2-1, is as follows: KAGVTQTPRYLIKTRGQQVTLSCSPISGHRSVSWYQQTPGQGLQFLFEYFSETQRNKGNFPGRFSGRQFSNSRSEMNVSTLELGDSALYLCASSLGDRVYNEQFFGPGTRLTVL.